Sequencing of this T cell receptor (beta chain) was carried out in a study of identical twins. Study conclusions and caveats: The presence of invariant MAIT and iNKT cells could partly confound analyses of zero-insertion sequences.

It was template switching that added a universal primer site, and there were unique molecular identifiers on the cDNA. TCRdb reprocessed the 5' RACE reads via MiXCR and lists one record per CDR3 protein. The top ten hold 1.5% to 2% of the sample, which has about 700,000 distinct CDR3 sequences, 5.5% to 7.5% seen once. This clonotype appeared many times. As yet, its antigen is unknown. The CDR3 runs to 13 residues. The V end lost 8 bases, the J end lost 2 bases, and 11 bases lay between the germline ends. From germline, CDR1 is MDHEN and CDR2 SYDVKM. Source material: naive T cells sorted from blood. The V and J genes are TRBV28 and TRBJ2-3; tentative D call: TRBD2 (5 bases). The source is a man aged 18 to 30 in good health. DNA for the CDR3: TGTGCCAGCGGGGAGCAGGTCACAGATACGCAGTATTTT. Encoded protein: CASGEQVTDTQYF.